The TCR beta chain described here comes from a study of blood T cell repertoires in COVID-19. Per the study methods: Amplification with reference gene primers provided the estimates of nucleated cell counts. Clones were read by immunoSEQ multiplex PCR, and TCRdb kept only the in-frame ones, dropping some. Clonal size and the V and J genes are those of that table, whereas D and trimming came from the DNA. The sample consists of under 450,000 clones, over 75% of them appearing once. Recruits, aged roughly 18 to 89 years, lived in under 25 US areas. V lost 5 bases and J lost 6; bases outside the gene matches: 12. This CDR3 comprises 16 residues. Germline V gives CDR1 LNHDA, CDR2 SQIVND (reference sequence).

Sequencing used PBMCs or T cells enriched from blood (not recorded which). The TCR was taken from a man under 40 who had recovered from COVID-19. J is TRBJ1-2 and V is TRBV19; 10 bases map to TRBD1. CDR3 DNA: TGTGCCAGTAGTGCAACCGGGACAGGGGAATTCGATGGCTACACCTTC. Translated, it gives CASSATGTGEFDGYTF.